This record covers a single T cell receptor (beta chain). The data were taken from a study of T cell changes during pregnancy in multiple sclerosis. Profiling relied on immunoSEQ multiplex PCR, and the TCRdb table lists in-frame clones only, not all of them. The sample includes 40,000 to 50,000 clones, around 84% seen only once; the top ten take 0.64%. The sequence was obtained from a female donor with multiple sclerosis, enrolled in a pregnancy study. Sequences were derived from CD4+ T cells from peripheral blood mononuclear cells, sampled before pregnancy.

The CDR3 loop is CASRMGGTNYGYTF. CDR3 sequence (DNA): TGTGCCAGCAGAATGGGGGGGACCAACTATGGCTACACCTTC. The gene calls are TRBV7-2 and TRBJ1-2; D perhaps matches TRBD1 (5 bases). Germline V CDR1 and CDR2: SGHTA, FQGNSA. This CDR3 is 14 amino acids long. Between the trimmed V and J ends, which lost 6 bases and 2 bases, there was a span of 13 bases. Supplemented by reference TRBV7-2 and TRBJ1-2, the full variable domain reads GAGVSQSPSNKVTEKGKDVELRCDPISGHTALYWYRQSLGQGLEFLIYFQGNSAPDKSGLPSDRFSAERTGGSVSTLTIQRTQQEDSAVYLCASRMGGTNYGYTFGSGTRLTVV.